This record covers a single T cell receptor (beta chain). Which antigen it targets is not known. No much larger clonotype is one base removed from it; base qualities were not supplied. This sample stems from a study of blood T cell repertoires in COVID-19 (dated by TCRdb to 2018 to 2021). For context, the study as a whole: Collaborator samples came from the United States, Italy and Spain and covered acute and convalescent phases of COVID-19. The prospective study material was composed of cDNA or gDNA derived from T cells, B-cell-depleted T cells, or PBMCs. Deeply sampled blood TCRbeta repertoires from subjects exposed to, actively infected with, or recovered from COVID-19 were included in the dataset. A freely available public database, intended as a resource for researchers studying the immune response to SARS-CoV-2, is where the repertoires were released. Samples were obtained from the ongoing ImmuneRACE study (first 160 participants) and from roughly 1,300 subjects provided by 6 global collaborators. A de-identified subject ID, COVID-19 status, age in years and sex were almost always included in the sample metadata. Where available, HLA class I and class II types were obtained from metadata supplied by the sample provider rather than from assay-based typing. Study-wide conclusions, independent of this receptor: The amount of clinical and demographic metadata varied by source and participant and was provided uncurated.

TCRbeta CDR3 regions were amplified from genomic DNA using the immunoSEQ Assay, a bias-controlled multiplex PCR. The published analysis was carried out like this. Within the assay, amplification of reference gene primers was used to estimate how many nucleated cells each sample contained. Sequence reads were collapsed and filtered to measure the absolute abundance of every unique TCRbeta CDR3 rearrangement. Productive Simpson clonality was computed per sample as the square root of Simpson's diversity index over productive rearrangements. TCRdb's version of the immuneACCESS table is confined to in-frame rearrangements and falls short of the full clone set. An unresolved V gene accounts for under half of the shortfall where checked; the remainder is of unknown origin. V and J calls and clone size follow that table, whereas D and trimming were derived from the DNA. For this sample the table gives about 120,000 clones, of which more than 80% were detected only once. Jointly, the top ten make up more than 4% of the sample.

Collaborating institutions collected whole blood in K2EDTA tubes following their own protocols. For TCRbeta analysis, collaborator samples were shipped as frozen whole blood, as isolated PBMCs, or as DNA extracted from either sample type. This receptor was identified in a man aged 40-49 years with acute or convalescent COVID-19. Sequencing was carried out using peripheral blood.

The CDR3 region: CAIGLAGEGTDTQYF. The DNA sequence is as follows: TGTGCCATTGGACTAGCGGGCGAGGGCACAGATACGCAGTATTTT. The chain links TRBV19 with TRBJ2-3, and TRBD2 matches 11 of the central bases. CDR3 length: 15 amino acids, cysteine to phenylalanine. Solely the CDR3 DNA is kept, with 45 bases framed from the first base. The germline V end is reduced by 10 bases and the J end by 1 base; junction bases left unmatched: 7. Sequences LNHDA (CDR1) and SQIVND (CDR2) are obtained from the germline V gene (reference sequence).